The 16 T cell receptor beta chains given below trace back to one sample, sequenced in a study of TIL therapy for anti-PD-1-resistant metastatic lung cancer. Time point here: pre-treatment sample, taken before nivolumab and TIL therapy. Sequencing used immunoSEQ v3. Sequencing used immunoSEQ multiplex PCR; TCRdb keeps in-frame clones, though not all of them. Among about 43,000 clones listed, 65% to 80% were seen once. This material consisted of blood, taken at baseline. The receptors were gathered from a man between 65 and 85 years old with non-small cell lung cancer.

With respect to this clone: Other DNA sequences in the sample encode the same CDR3. The chain combines TRBV19 with TRBJ1-2; unclear D gene. The CDR3 is 11 amino acids. Germline values: CDR1 LNHDA, CDR2 SQIVND (reference sequence). V was shortened by 7 bases and J by 4 bases, with 7 bases between the two germline ends. The CDR3 is CASTDFYGYTF. The CDR3, as DNA: TGTGCCAGTACAGATTTCTATGGCTACACCTTC.

The rearrangement links TRBV5-1 to TRBJ1-2, with D tentatively TRBD1 (5 bases). With 4 bases removed from V and 8 bases from J, the gap between germline ends came to 15 bases. The CDR3 length is 13 residues. Looked up from germline, CDR1 is SGHRS and CDR2 is YFSETQ. CDR3 sequence reads: CASSEGKLVGYTF. In DNA form, the CDR3 reads TGCGCCAGCAGCGAGGGGAAACTAGTCGGCTACACCTTC.

The rearrangement joins TRBV2 to TRBJ2-2; D is unclear. The germline CDR1 and CDR2 sequences are SNHLY and FYNNEI. Trimming stripped 4 bases from V and 2 bases from J, with 14 bases between. There are 16 residues in the CDR3. The CDR3 region is CASSARIAANTGELFF. CDR3 DNA: TGTGCCAGCAGTGCCCGTATAGCCGCCAACACCGGGGAGCTGTTTTTT.

V and J are TRBV4-2 and TRBJ2-7, with TRBD1 matching 7 bases. CDR1 is LGHNA and CDR2 is YNFKEQ in the germline V gene. V was clipped by 4 bases and J by 2 bases; unmatched bases: 5. This CDR3 has 14 residues. CDR3 in DNA: TGTGCCAGCAGCCGATCCGGGACAGCCTACGAGCAGTACTTC. It yields the protein CASSRSGTAYEQYF.

The V gene is TRBV29-1, the J gene TRBJ2-7; either TRBD1 or TRBD2 may fit D (6 bases each). V lost 2 bases, J lost 6 bases, and 14 bases lay in between. Germline loops: CDR1 SQVTM, CDR2 ANQGSEA. The CDR3 contains 13 residues. The chain's CDR3 is CSVEMDGGREQYF. DNA of the CDR3: TGCAGCGTTGAAATGGATGGGGGGCGCGAGCAGTACTTC.

This chain links TRBV6-1 with TRBJ2-3, with TRBD1 as a possible D gene (6 bases). Trimming took 6 bases from V and 2 from J, leaving 15 bases between them. From germline, CDR1 is MNHNS and CDR2 SASEGT. The CDR3 sequence is 15 residues long. In DNA, the CDR3 is TGTGCCAGCAGCCCCCAGGGGCTAAACACAGATACGCAGTATTTT. It translates to CASSPQGLNTDTQYF.

This clone is a singleton in its sample. This chain links TRBV27 with TRBJ1-1, with 8 bases lining up with TRBD1. The CDR3 length is 17 residues. The trim removed 5 bases at V and 0 bases at J, leaving 11 bases unmatched. The germline CDR1 and CDR2 sequences are MNHEY and SMNVEV (reference sequence). In nucleotides, the CDR3 is TGTGCCAGCAGTCCGGACAGGGTGGGGTTAATGAACACTGAAGCTTTCTTT. It specifies CASSPDRVGLMNTEAFF.

The gene calls are TRBV30 and TRBJ1-5; 11 bases are shared with TRBD1. V gave up 5 bases and J gave up 7 bases; unmatched junction bases: 10. The length of the CDR3 is 15 residues. The germline V gene encodes CDR1 GTSNPN and CDR2 SVGIG (reference sequence). As DNA, the CDR3 is TGTGCCTGGTCCGCGGGGACAGGGGGAGGACAGCCCCAGCATTTT. As protein: CAWSAGTGGGQPQHF. Combining the CDR3 with reference TRBV30 and TRBJ1-5 gives the whole variable domain SQTIHQWPATLVQPVGSPLSLECTVEGTSNPNLYWYRQAAGRGLQLLFYSVGIGQISSEVPQNLSASRPQDRQFILSSKKLLLSDSGFYLCAWSAGTGGGQPQHFGDGTRLSIL.

The chain carries TRBV28 and TRBJ1-1; D is perhaps TRBD1 (5 bases). V lost 7 bases and J lost 4, with 19 bases in between. CDR3 size: 15 residues. CDR1 MDHEN and CDR2 SYDVKM come from the germline V gene. CDR3 sequence (DNA): TGTGCCAGCATACGGGGGGGGAGTGGCAGCACTGAAGCTTTCTTT. As protein: CASIRGGSGSTEAFF.

This clone was seen a single time. The CDR3 nucleotides are TGTGCCAGCAGCTTAATTGCTGAAAAACTGTTTTTT. It is translated as CASSLIAEKLFF. The rearrangement links TRBV11-2 to TRBJ1-4; D gene uncertain. The germline CDR1 and CDR2 sequences are SGHAT and FQNNGV. The CDR3 has 12 amino acids. The germline V and J ends were trimmed by 2 bases and 7 bases, with 5 bases remaining between them.

J is TRBJ1-1 and V is TRBV28; D not resolved. Per germline, CDR1 MDHEN and CDR2 SYDVKM. CDR3 length: 14 amino acids. V lost 5 bases and J 4 bases, leaving 14 bases between the germline ends. The CDR3 DNA follows: TGTGCCAGCAGTCCATCAGTGGGGTCCACTGAAGCTTTCTTT. Translated, it gives CASSPSVGSTEAFF.

The chain couples TRBV27 to TRBJ1-1, with D possibly matching TRBD1 (5 bases). Germline V gene sequence: CDR1 MNHEY, CDR2 SMNVEV (reference sequence). V lost 5 bases to trimming and J lost 7 bases, with 20 bases between them. The CDR3 spans 15 residues. The CDR3 bases are TGTGCCAGCAGTCCGACCTCCGGGGGGTTTAGTGAAGCTTTCTTT. Residues: CASSPTSGGFSEAFF.

The genes are TRBV7-9 and TRBJ1-5; TRBD1 is a possible D gene (6 bases). From germline, CDR1 is SEHNR and CDR2 FQNEAQ (reference sequence). Trimming removed 5 bases from V and 9 bases from J, with 20 bases in between. The CDR3 contains 15 residues. The CDR3 spells CASSPSQGSQGPQHF. CDR3 nucleotide sequence: TGTGCCAGCAGCCCGTCACAGGGCAGCCAAGGGCCCCAGCATTTT. Drawing the rest from reference TRBV7-9 and TRBJ1-5, the complete variable domain is DTGVSQNPRHKITKRGQNVTFRCDPISEHNRLYWYRQTLGQGPEFLTYFQNEAQLEKSRLLSDRFSAERPKGSFSTLEIQRTEQGDSAMYLCASSPSQGSQGPQHFGDGTRLSIL.

The chain is built from TRBV19 and TRBJ1-1; 7 bases agree with TRBD1. V was clipped by 5 bases and J by 0 bases; unmatched bases: 9. Germline CDR1 LNHDA, CDR2 SQIVND (reference sequence). The CDR3 covers 16 residues. CDR3 residues: CASSDRQGRMNTEAFF. CDR3 DNA: TGTGCCAGTAGTGATAGACAGGGACGGATGAACACTGAAGCTTTCTTT.

This clone was observed a single time. This chain links TRBV4-2 with TRBJ2-1, with 10 bases identical to TRBD1. After removal of 1 base from V and 6 bases from J, the junction contained 3 bases not matched to a gene. The germline gives CDR1 LGHNA, CDR2 YNFKEQ. This CDR3 has 15 residues. CDR3 nucleotides: TGTGCCAGCAGCCAAGTGAGGACAGGGGGCAATGAGCAGTTCTTC. This translates into CASSQVRTGGNEQFF.

The V call is TRBV5-1, the J call TRBJ1-2, with no clear D. CDR3 length: 13 residues. The V end lost 4 bases, the J end lost 7 bases, and 14 bases lay between the germline ends. Germline CDR1 is SGHRS and CDR2 is YFSETQ. The DNA for the CDR3 is TGCGCCAGCAGCCCGGACCGGGATGTTGGCTACACCTTC. Amino acids: CASSPDRDVGYTF.